One sample yielded the 18 T cell receptor beta chains listed below, sequenced in a study of cytomegalovirus exposure and HLA in healthy donors. PCR amplification relied on 60 Vbeta primers (plus 13 Jbeta primers). Measured with immunoSEQ multiplex PCR; TCRdb has only the in-frame clones, and not every one. This table has fewer than 120,000 clones, around 76% appearing once. Sequences were obtained from PBMCs. The receptors were sampled from a man aged 25 to 45 in good health and CMV-seropositive.

This chain connects TRBV28 to TRBJ2-7, with D perhaps TRBD2 (6 bases). Trimming pared 6 bases from V and 1 base from J, leaving 10 bases between. The CDR3 is made up of 13 amino acids. Germline values: CDR1 MDHEN, CDR2 SYDVKM. CDR3: CASRLGGSYEQYF. The CDR3 DNA reads TGTGCCAGCAGATTGGGGGGATCCTACGAGCAGTACTTC.

The rearrangement joins TRBV7-2 to TRBJ2-7; 11 bases map to TRBD2. Germline values: CDR1 SGHTA, CDR2 FQGNSA. V lost 1 base and J lost 6; bases outside the gene matches: 5. The CDR3 runs to 15 residues. This CDR3 is CASSLVSGGAGEQYF. In DNA form, the CDR3 reads TGTGCCAGCAGCTTAGTTAGCGGGGGGGCCGGCGAGCAGTACTTC.

CDR3 in amino acids: CASSSGTSSYEQYF. DNA of the CDR3: TGTGCCAGCAGTTCCGGGACATCCTCCTACGAGCAGTACTTC. This chain links TRBV28 with TRBJ2-7; possible D gene TRBD1, 6 bases. V was trimmed by 4 bases and J by 0 bases, leaving 10 bases between them. The CDR3 runs 14 residues. CDR1 and CDR2 from the germline V gene are MDHEN and SYDVKM.

A few counts support this clone. V gene TRBV5-1 combines with J gene TRBJ2-3, with D possibly matching TRBD2 (5 bases). CDR1 is SGHRS, CDR2 YFSETQ, per germline. CDR3 length equals 15 residues. Trimming shortened V by 1 base and J by 0 bases, and 9 bases separated the two germline ends. CDR3 sequence reads: CASSLYGVSTDTQYF. The CDR3 DNA follows: TGCGCCAGCAGCTTGTACGGGGTTAGCACAGATACGCAGTATTTT.

The V and J genes are TRBV4-1 and TRBJ1-1, with D unresolved. Germline lookup yields CDR1 MGHRA and CDR2 YSYEKL. Trimming stripped 2 bases from V and 4 bases from J, with 26 bases between. The CDR3 contains 19 residues. The CDR3 protein is CASSQPTPGVYYGLTEAFF. The CDR3 coding sequence is TGCGCCAGCAGCCAACCCACGCCGGGTGTATATTACGGACTCACTGAAGCTTTCTTT.

The chain employs TRBV28 and TRBJ2-7, with TRBD2 matching 9 bases. This CDR3 has 13 amino acids. CDR1 and CDR2 from the germline V gene are MDHEN and SYDVKM. The V gene end was trimmed by 6 bases and the J gene end by 4 bases; junction bases not matched to a gene: 4. CDR3 nucleotide sequence: TGTGCCAGCAGGAGCGGGGGGTCTTACGAGCAGTACTTC. Protein sequence: CASRSGGSYEQYF.

The gene calls are TRBV27 and TRBJ2-5, with 11 positions matching TRBD2. The J call may not be correct, given that the DNA end is closer to TRBJ2-7. Per the germline V gene, CDR1 is MNHEY and CDR2 is SMNVEV (reference sequence). The CDR3 contains 15 residues. The CDR3 reads CASSYVAGGQSEQYF. The CDR3 DNA reads TGTGCCAGCAGTTATGTAGCGGGGGGGCAAAGCGAGCAGTACTTC.

This chain connects TRBV5-1 to TRBJ1-3; the D gene is possibly TRBD1 (6 bases). V gave up 0 bases and J gave up 0 bases, with 16 bases separating them. This CDR3 region has 18 residues. CDR1 and CDR2 (germline): SGHRS, YFSETQ. The DNA for the CDR3 is TGCGCCAGCAGCTTGGTAGACTACAGGGCCAGCTCTGGAAACACCATATATTTT. It is translated as CASSLVDYRASSGNTIYF.

The chain joins TRBV5-5 to TRBJ2-3, with a weak D call TRBD1 (6 bases). The CDR3 covers 15 residues. Germline loops: CDR1 SGHKS, CDR2 YYEKEE (reference sequence). Between the trimmed V and J ends, which lost 0 bases and 5 bases, there was a span of 13 bases. CDR3 nucleotide sequence: TGTGCCAGCAGCTTGGGGCACAGGGCGGTAGATACGCAGTATTTT. Translating gives CASSLGHRAVDTQYF.

This clone appeared once. The rearrangement joins TRBV5-4 to TRBJ2-2, with 12 bases that match TRBD2. Germline CDR1 is SGHNT and CDR2 is YYREEE (reference sequence). V shed 2 bases and J 7 bases; nucleotides not matched to a gene: 6. The CDR3 is 16 amino acids. Here the CDR3 DNA reads TGTGCCAGCAGCTTATTGCTAGCGGGGGGGTACGGGGAGCTGTTTTTT. Its protein is CASSLLLAGGYGELFF.

The chain carries TRBV5-8 and TRBJ1-5; D remains ambiguous. V lost 3 bases to trimming and J lost 6 bases, with 10 bases between them. Germline V gene sequence: CDR1 SGHTS, CDR2 YDEGEE. CDR3 length equals 13 residues. In nucleotides, the CDR3 is TGTGCCAGCAGCTCCGGTCCCGGTCAGCCCCAGCATTTT. Translation gives CASSSGPGQPQHF.

The chain links TRBV5-4 to TRBJ1-6; TRBD1 matches 8 bases. In germline, CDR1 is SGHNT, CDR2 YYREEE (reference sequence). This CDR3 is built from 20 residues. V shed 4 bases and J 2 bases; nucleotides not matched to a gene: 17. The CDR3: CASSPGRGRLQRTYNSPLHF. In DNA form, the CDR3 reads TGTGCCAGCAGCCCGGGCAGGGGGCGACTCCAGCGCACCTATAATTCACCCCTCCACTTT.

As DNA, the CDR3 is TGTGCCAGCAGCCAAGGTTCGGGGGACCTATACAATGAGCAGTTCTTC. Translation: CASSQGSGDLYNEQFF. J is TRBJ2-1 and V is TRBV4-2, with a tentative D call TRBD2 (6 bases). The CDR3 spans 16 residues. V was clipped by 1 base and J by 4 bases, with 14 bases between them. Germline CDR1 reads LGHNA; CDR2 reads YNFKEQ.

The V gene is TRBV7-8, the J gene TRBJ2-2; tentative D call: TRBD1 (7 bases). V dropped 6 bases and J dropped 5 bases, with 19 bases sitting between them. CDR3 length equals 16 residues. Germline V lookup: CDR1 SGHVS, CDR2 FQNEAQ. CDR3 sequence: CASRTPGGWNTGELFF. CDR3 DNA sequence: TGTGCCAGCAGGACCCCAGGGGGGTGGAATACCGGGGAGCTGTTTTTT.

This clone has just a few counts. V is TRBV5-6 and J is TRBJ1-4, with a weak D call TRBD1 (6 bases). Trimming removed 4 bases from V and 7 bases from J, with 17 bases in between. The CDR3 is 15 residues long. Germline V gene sequence: CDR1 SGHDT, CDR2 YYEEEE. CDR3 region: CASSPAGGVFEKLFF. CDR3 DNA sequence: TGTGCCAGCAGCCCGGCGGGGGGCGTTTTTGAAAAACTGTTTTTT. Together with reference TRBV5-6 and TRBJ1-4, the CDR3 gives the full variable domain: DAGVTQSPTHLIKTRGQQVTLRCSPKSGHDTVSWYQQALGQGPQFIFQYYEEEERQRGNFPDRFSGHQFPNYSSELNVNALLLGDSALYLCASSPAGGVFEKLFFGSGTQLSVL.

The chain combines TRBV28 with TRBJ1-5; 8 bases are shared with TRBD1. Per germline, CDR1 MDHEN and CDR2 SYDVKM. The CDR3 consists of 17 residues. Unmatched junction bases numbered 8, after V lost 4 bases and J lost 0 bases. CDR3 coding DNA: TGTGCCAGCAGTTCAACAGGACAGGGCTATAGCAATCAGCCCCAGCATTTT. Protein sequence: CASSSTGQGYSNQPQHF.

The chain carries TRBV5-4 and TRBJ2-1; TRBD2 is a possible D gene (5 bases). The length of the CDR3 is 12 residues. Germline CDR1 is SGHNT and CDR2 is YYREEE (reference sequence). With 4 bases removed from V and 4 bases from J, the gap between germline ends came to 6 bases. The DNA of the CDR3 is TGTGCCAGCAGCCGAGGGTACAATGAGCAGTTCTTC. Translating gives CASSRGYNEQFF.

This chain uses TRBV19 with TRBJ1-5; the D gene is possibly TRBD1 (6 bases). V lost 1 base and J 5 bases, leaving 15 bases between the germline ends. The CDR3 totals 16 residues. Germline lookup yields CDR1 LNHDA and CDR2 SQIVND (reference sequence). The CDR3 region is CASSIVGGRRDQPQHF. In DNA form, the CDR3 reads TGTGCCAGTAGTATAGTTGGGGGCCGGCGGGATCAGCCCCAGCATTTT. The entire variable domain, with the rest obtained from reference TRBV19 and TRBJ1-5, is as follows: DGGITQSPKYLFRKEGQNVTLSCEQNLNHDAMYWYRQDPGQGLRLIYYSQIVNDFQKGDIAEGYSVSREKKESFPLTVTSAQKNPTAFYLCASSIVGGRRDQPQHFGDGTRLSIL.